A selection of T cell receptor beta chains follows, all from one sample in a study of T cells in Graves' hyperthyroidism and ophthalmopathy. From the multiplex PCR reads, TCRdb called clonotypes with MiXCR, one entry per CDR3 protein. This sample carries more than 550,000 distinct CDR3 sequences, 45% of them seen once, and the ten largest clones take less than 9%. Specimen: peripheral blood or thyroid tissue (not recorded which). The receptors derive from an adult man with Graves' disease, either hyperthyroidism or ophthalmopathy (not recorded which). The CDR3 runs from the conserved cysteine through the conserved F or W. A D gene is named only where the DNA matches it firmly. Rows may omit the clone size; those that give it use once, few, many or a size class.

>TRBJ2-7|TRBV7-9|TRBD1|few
TGTGCCAGCAGCTATCCTGGGGGACAGACCTACGAGCAGTACTTC
CASSYPGGQTYEQYF
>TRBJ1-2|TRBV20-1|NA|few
TGCAGTGCTGAGGGAGAGTCCCCGTATGGCTACACCTTC
CSAEGESPYGYTF
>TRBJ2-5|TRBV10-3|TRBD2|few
TGTGCCAGCAGTGAAGCGCGGGGACTAGCGGGGCTAGAGACCCAGTACTTC
CASSEARGLAGLETQYF
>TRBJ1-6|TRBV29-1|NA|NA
TGCAGCTTGTACCTCAATTCACCCCTCCACTTT
CSLYLNSPLHF
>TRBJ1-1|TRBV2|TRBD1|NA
TGTGCCAGCAGCCAAGCTGCAGGGGGAATCACTGAAGCTTTCTTT
CASSQAAGGITEAFF
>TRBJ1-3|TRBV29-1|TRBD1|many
TGCAGCGTTGGGACAGGGTTTGGAAACACCATATATTTT
CSVGTGFGNTIYF
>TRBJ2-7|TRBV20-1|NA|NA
TGCAGTGAGACCGGGACCTACGAGCAGTACTTC
CSETGTYEQYF
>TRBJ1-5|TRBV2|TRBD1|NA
TGTGCCAGCAGTGACTCCACAGGGGGCAATCAGCCCCAGCATTTT
CASSDSTGGNQPQHF
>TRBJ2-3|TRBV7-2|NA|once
TGTGCCAGCAGCTTAGTGGCCGTGGATACGCAGTATTTT
CASSLVAVDTQYF
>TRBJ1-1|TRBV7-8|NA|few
TGTGCCAGCAGCCCCCGTTGGGAAGCTTTCTTT
CASSPRWEAFF
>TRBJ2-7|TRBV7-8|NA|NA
TGTGCCAGCAGCTTAGCGGTTTTC
CASSLAVF
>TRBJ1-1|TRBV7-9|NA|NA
TGTGCCAGCAGCTTCCGTCCAGGGGAAGCTTTCTTT
CASSFRPGEAFF
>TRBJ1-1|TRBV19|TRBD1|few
TGTGCCAGTACAGGACAGGGGGCCCTTTTGAACACTGAAGCTTTCTTT
CASTGQGALLNTEAFF
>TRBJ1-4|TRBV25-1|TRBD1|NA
TGTGCCAGCAGTTTATCGGGACAGGGGGCAACTAATGAAAAACTGTTTTTT
CASSLSGQGATNEKLFF
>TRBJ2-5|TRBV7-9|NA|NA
TGTGCCAGCAGCTTCCGGACCACGGAGACCCAGTACTTC
CASSFRTTETQYF
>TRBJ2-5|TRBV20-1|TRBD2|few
TGCAGTGCCAGTCTTACCGGACTAGATATTAGCCAGTACTTC
CSASLTGLDISQYF
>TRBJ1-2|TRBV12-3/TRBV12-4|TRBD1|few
TGTGCCAGCAGTCTAAGATCGGACAGGCGCTATGGCTACACCTTC
CASSLRSDRRYGYTF
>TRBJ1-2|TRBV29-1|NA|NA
TGCAGCGTTGAAGTAGGGCGGAGGGTCGATAGGGATGGCTACACCTTC
CSVEVGRRVDRDGYTF
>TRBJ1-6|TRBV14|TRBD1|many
TGTGCCAGCAGCCAAGAGGGGACAGGTATTCGGAGACCACCCCTCCACTTT
CASSQEGTGIRRPPLHF
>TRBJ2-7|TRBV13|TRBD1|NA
TGTGCCAGCAGCTTACCCCTTACAGGGGTCGAGCAGTACTTC
CASSLPLTGVEQYF
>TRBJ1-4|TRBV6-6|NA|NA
TGTGCCAGCAGGGAACAGGAAAGTAATGAAAAACTGTTTTTT
CASREQESNEKLFF
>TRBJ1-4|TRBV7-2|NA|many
TGTGCCAGCAGCTCAGGACGGGGGGAAAAACTGTTTTTT
CASSSGRGEKLFF
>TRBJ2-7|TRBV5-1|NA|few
TGCGCCAGCAGCGAGGGACGTGAAGGTTTCTGGACCTACGAGCAGTACTTC
CASSEGREGFWTYEQYF
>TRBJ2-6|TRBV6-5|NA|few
TGTGCCATCAGTGGGGACAACGTCCTGACTTTC
CAISGDNVLTF
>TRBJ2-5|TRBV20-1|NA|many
TGCAGTGCTAGAGAGGGGACCCACCAAGAGACCCAGTACTTC
CSAREGTHQETQYF
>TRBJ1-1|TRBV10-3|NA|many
TGTGCCATCAGGGATCAGGGCACTGAAGCTTTCTTT
CAIRDQGTEAFF
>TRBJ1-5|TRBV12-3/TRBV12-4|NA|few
TGTGCCAGCAGCCCAGACGGGGCAGGCGCCCAGCATTTT
CASSPDGAGAQHF
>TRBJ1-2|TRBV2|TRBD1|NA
TGTGCCAGCACAGGGACAGGGATTCTAAACTATGGCTACACCTTC
CASTGTGILNYGYTF
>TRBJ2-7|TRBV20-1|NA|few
TGCAGTGCTAGAGACAACTCCTACGAGCAGTACTTC
CSARDNSYEQYF
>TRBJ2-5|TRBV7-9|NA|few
TGTGCCAGCAGCTTAAGAGGGGCGAGGGGAGAGACCCAGTACTTC
CASSLRGARGETQYF
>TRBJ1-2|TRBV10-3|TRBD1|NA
TGTGCCATCAGTGAGGACAGGGCGGTCTATGGCTACACCTTC
CAISEDRAVYGYTF
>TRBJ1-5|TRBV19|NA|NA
TGTGCCAGTAGTATTACGGCCCTGGGCAATCAGCCCCAGCATTTT
CASSITALGNQPQHF
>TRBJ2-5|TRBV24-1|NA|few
TGTGCCACCAGTGATTTGAGAGGAAACTCCGGAGATCGAGAGACCCAGTACTTC
CATSDLRGNSGDRETQYF
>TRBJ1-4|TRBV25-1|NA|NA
TGTGCCAGCAGTGCTAGGAGGCGGACTAATGAAAAACTGTTTTTT
CASSARRRTNEKLFF
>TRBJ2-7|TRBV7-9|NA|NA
TGTGCCAGCAGCTTAGGTTCCTACGAGCAGAACTTC
CASSLGSYEQNF
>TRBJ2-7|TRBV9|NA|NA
TGTGCCAGCAGCCAAGGACAGTCCTCCTACGAGCAGTACTTC
CASSQGQSSYEQYF
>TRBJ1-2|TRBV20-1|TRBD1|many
TGCAGTGCTACCAGGACAGGGGGAAACTATGGCTACACCTTC
CSATRTGGNYGYTF
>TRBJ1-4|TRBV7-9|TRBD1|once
TGTGCCAGCAGCAGGGACAGTTCAGAAAAACTGTTTTTT
CASSRDSSEKLFF
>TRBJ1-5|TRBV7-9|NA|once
TGTGCCAGCAGCTTACAACAGGGTATGAGCAATCAGCCCCAGCATTTT
CASSLQQGMSNQPQHF
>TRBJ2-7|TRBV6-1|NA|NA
TGTGCCAGCAGCGGCCCTCGGTTCGAGCAGTACTTC
CASSGPRFEQYF